This T cell receptor beta chain was captured in a study of blood T cell repertoires in COVID-19 (TCRdb year 2020). With respect to the entire study: Samples covering the acute and convalescent phases of COVID-19 were provided by collaborators in the United States, Italy and Spain. The material from the prospective study consisted of cDNA or gDNA derived from T cells, B-cell-depleted T cells, or PBMCs. Subjects who had been exposed to COVID-19, were actively infected with it, or had recovered from it provided the deeply sampled blood TCRbeta repertoires that made up the dataset. The repertoires were released in a freely available public database intended as a resource for research on the immune response to SARS-CoV-2. Samples were obtained from the ongoing ImmuneRACE study (first 160 participants) and from approximately 1,200 subjects provided by 6 global collaborators. A de-identified subject ID, COVID-19 status, age in years and sex were almost always included in the sample metadata. Where HLA class I and class II types were available, the types were taken from metadata supplied by the sample provider, not from assay-based typing. The research as a whole found: The amount of clinical and demographic metadata varied by source and participant and was provided uncurated.

The germline V gene encodes CDR1 SGHTA and CDR2 FQGNSA. The CDR3 goes from the cysteine to the phenylalanine over 14 residues. CDR3 DNA is the only sequence kept; it has 42 bases, read in frame from the first base. The junction shows trimming of 3 bases on V and 0 bases on J, plus 8 bases between the germline ends. TCRbeta CDR3 regions were amplified from genomic DNA using the immunoSEQ Assay, a bias-controlled multiplex PCR. The paper's processing steps were these. Nucleated cell counts per sample were estimated from amplification of reference gene primers within the assay. To quantify the absolute abundance of each unique TCRbeta CDR3 rearrangement, sequence reads were collapsed and filtered. For each sample, productive Simpson clonality was calculated as the square root of Simpson's diversity index across productive rearrangements. Sourced from immuneACCESS, this table was stored by TCRdb with only in-frame sequences that have V and J called. A share of the clones is absent; for the studies checked, an unresolved V gene accounts for under half, and the remainder has no known explanation. V, J and clone size are taken as reported in that table, and D and trimming were inferred from the DNA itself. In this sample the table shows 130,000 to 150,000 clones, 84% of which occur a single time. The top ten clones comprise 7.2% of the sample.

Notes on this clone: Which antigen it targets is not known. No base qualities exist here, and no much larger clone lies one base off it. This sample also contains other DNA sequences that code for the same CDR3.

Collaborating institutions collected whole blood in K2EDTA tubes following their own protocols. For TCRbeta analysis, collaborator samples were shipped as frozen whole blood, as isolated PBMCs, or as DNA extracted from either sample type. The receptor comes from a woman aged 50 to 65 in a cohort sampled during active or convalescent COVID-19. Recombination linked TRBV7-2 to TRBJ1-1; TRBD1 might be the D gene, on 5 matching bases. The sequenced material came from peripheral blood. The CDR3 region has the sequence CASSLGPLNTEAFF. The sequenced DNA: TGTGCCAGCAGCTTGGGGCCTCTGAACACTGAAGCTTTCTTT.